The rows below give T cell receptor beta chains drawn from one sample of a study of blood T cell repertoires in COVID-19. Repertoires were generated with immunoSEQ multiplex PCR, while TCRdb's copy carries only in-frame clones and drops some. Among around 58,000 clones, roughly 90% were seen once, and the ten largest hold approximately 15%. The sequencing input was peripheral blood. These TCRs come from a human donor with active COVID-19. The donor label of this sample is uncertain. Both conserved end residues are part of each CDR3. The D gene is left open where the match is weak. The size field is filled for only some rows; it gives once, few, many or a size class.

J | size | D | V | DNA | CDR3
TRBJ2-1 | . | TRBD2 | TRBV6-5 | TGTGCCAGCAGTTACCTGGGGGGGGTCGGTGGGAATGAGCAGTTCTTC | CASSYLGGVGGNEQFF
TRBJ2-5 | . | . | TRBV4-3 | TGCGCCAGCAGCCAAGATGGGGCCGAGACCCAGTACTTC | CASSQDGAETQYF
TRBJ1-5 | . | . | TRBV6-2/TRBV6-3 | TGTGCCAGCAGCCCTATTATTGGAGGCAATCAGCCCCAGCATTTT | CASSPIIGGNQPQHF
TRBJ2-7 | once | . | TRBV30 | TGTGCCTGGTGCGAGGGCTACGAGCAGTACTTC | CAWCEGYEQYF
TRBJ1-5 | . | . | TRBV7-8 | TGTGCCAGCGCAGGGTGGGATAGCAATCAGCCCCAGCATTTT | CASAGWDSNQPQHF
TRBJ1-4 | . | . | TRBV19 | TGTGCCAGTAGTTCGCTTGGGAGTGAAAAACTGTTTTTT | CASSSLGSEKLFF
TRBJ1-5 | once | . | TRBV2 | TGTGCCAGCAGTGATGGAAAACAGGGATACGGTCAGCCCCAGCATTTT | CASSDGKQGYGQPQHF
TRBJ2-2 | once | . | TRBV30 | TGTGCCTGGAGTGTATCCTATGCCGGGGAGCTGTTTTTT | CAWSVSYAGELFF
TRBJ2-1 | . | . | TRBV6-2/TRBV6-3 | TGTGCCAGCAGTTACGAGATGAGCTCCTACAATGAGCAGTTCTTC | CASSYEMSSYNEQFF
TRBJ1-2 | . | TRBD1 | TRBV27 | TGTGCCAGCAGACAGGGGATCTATGGCTACACCTTC | CASRQGIYGYTF
TRBJ1-2 | . | . | TRBV5-4 | TGTGCCAGCAGCTTGGTAGGAGCTAACTATGGCTACACCTTC | CASSLVGANYGYTF
TRBJ2-3 | . | . | TRBV12-2 | TGTGCAAGTCGCAACACGCCACTAGCGGGGAGGGTCACAGATACGCAGTATTTT | CASRNTPLAGRVTDTQYF
TRBJ2-3 | . | . | TRBV18 | TGTGCCAGCTCACCAAGCGTAGATACGCAGTATTTT | CASSPSVDTQYF
TRBJ2-1 | . | . | TRBV18 | TGTGCCAGCTCACCCCTAACAGGGACGAGCTCCTACAATGAGCAGTTCTTC | CASSPLTGTSSYNEQFF
TRBJ2-1 | . | . | TRBV21-1 | TGTGCCAGCACCCTACGACAGTGGGGTTACAATGAGCAGTTCTTC | CASTLRQWGYNEQFF
TRBJ2-7 | . | TRBD2 | TRBV6-5 | TGTGCCAGCAGTTCTAGCGGGAACTCCTACGAGCAGTACTTC | CASSSSGNSYEQYF
TRBJ2-5 | . | . | TRBV6-2/TRBV6-3 | TGTGCCAGCAGCACGGGACTCCCCGAAGAGACCCAGTACTTC | CASSTGLPEETQYF
TRBJ1-1 | . | . | TRBV29-1 | TGCAGCGCGGGGGGCAGGGAGAACACTGAAGCTTTCTTT | CSAGGRENTEAFF
TRBJ1-5 | once | . | TRBV2 | TGTGCCAGCAGGGGGACAACCTTTAGCAATCAGCCCCAGCATTTT | CASRGTTFSNQPQHF
TRBJ2-5 | . | . | TRBV18 | TGTGCCAGCTCACCACGAGTAACTCAGGGAAAAGAGACCCAGTACTTC | CASSPRVTQGKETQYF
TRBJ2-1 | . | . | TRBV19 | TGTGCCAGTAGACCGAACATGGTCCTTGAGCAGTTCTTC | CASRPNMVLEQFF
TRBJ2-2 | . | TRBD1 | TRBV24-1 | TGTGCCACCAGTTCATCCGGGACAGGGGACACCGGGGAGCTGTTTTTT | CATSSSGTGDTGELFF
TRBJ1-2 | . | . | TRBV28 | TGTGCCAGCAGCCTTGGGGGGGGAGGCTATGGCTACACCTTC | CASSLGGGGYGYTF
TRBJ1-3 | . | . | TRBV19 | TGTGCCAGTAGTAATACAGGGATCTCTGGAAACACCATATATTTT | CASSNTGISGNTIYF
TRBJ2-2 | . | TRBD2 | TRBV7-9 | TGTGCCACCTCCCGGGGTAGCGGGTACACCGGGGAGCTGTTTTTT | CATSRGSGYTGELFF
TRBJ2-7 | . | . | TRBV6-2/TRBV6-3 | TGTGCCAGCAGTTACCGGGGTAAAGGGAACGAGCAGTACTTC | CASSYRGKGNEQYF
TRBJ2-7 | few | . | TRBV29-1 | TGCAGCGTTGTGTTAGGGGGAAGCTACGAGCAGTACTTC | CSVVLGGSYEQYF
TRBJ1-1 | . | . | TRBV4-1 | TGCGCCAGCAGCCAAGCCCCCATTTGGAACACTGAAGCTTTCTTT | CASSQAPIWNTEAFF
TRBJ2-4 | . | . | TRBV25-1 | TGTGCCAGCAGTGAATCATACATTCAGTACTTC | CASSESYIQYF
TRBJ1-3 | . | TRBD1 | TRBV4-2 | TGTGCCAGCAGCCATGGGGACAGGGGGCTTGGAAACACCATATATTTT | CASSHGDRGLGNTIYF
TRBJ2-5 | . | . | TRBV5-1 | TGCGCCAGCAGTACCTTTCCAGGGGTAGAGACCCAGTACTTC | CASSTFPGVETQYF
TRBJ1-3 | . | . | TRBV7-2 | TGTGCCACCGGTGCCGATCCCTCTGGAAACACCATATATTTT | CATGADPSGNTIYF
TRBJ2-2 | . | TRBD1 | TRBV7-9 | TGTGCCAGCAGCCTCCGGACAGGGGGGACCGGGGAGCTGTTTTTT | CASSLRTGGTGELFF
TRBJ2-2 | . | TRBD1 | TRBV9 | TGTGCCAGCAGCGTAACAGGGGTCACCGGGGAGCTGTTTTTT | CASSVTGVTGELFF
TRBJ1-5 | . | . | TRBV4-1 | TGCGCCAGCAGCCAAGATCCCCAGCGCGGGATCAATCAGCCCCAGCATTTT | CASSQDPQRGINQPQHF
TRBJ2-1 | . | TRBD2 | TRBV11-2 | TGTGCCAGCAGCTTACAAGGGGTAGCGGGTGAGAATGAGCAGTTCTTC | CASSLQGVAGENEQFF
TRBJ1-4 | . | . | TRBV18 | TGTTCTGGGGGGGGAAAACTGTTTTTT | CSGGGKLFF
TRBJ2-2 | . | TRBD2 | TRBV12-5 | TGTGCTAGTGGTTTGGTACTAGCGGGAGGGCCGAACACCGGGGAGCTGTTTTTT | CASGLVLAGGPNTGELFF
TRBJ2-5 | . | . | TRBV16 | TGTGCCAGCAGCCAAGGGGGCCCGGAGACCCAGTACTTC | CASSQGGPETQYF
TRBJ2-1 | . | TRBD1 | TRBV6-4 | TGTGCCAGCAGCAATTCTGACAGGGGGTCTGCGAATGAGCAGTTCTTC | CASSNSDRGSANEQFF
TRBJ1-2 | once | . | TRBV5-1 | TGCGCCAGCAGCTTGGAATGGGCGGGAAACGGTTATGGCTACACCTTC | CASSLEWAGNGYGYTF
TRBJ1-4 | . | TRBD1 | TRBV2 | TGTGCCAGCAGTGCCGGGACAGGGGGCAACCGGTCCGAAAAACTGTTTTTT | CASSAGTGGNRSEKLFF
TRBJ2-7 | . | TRBD2 | TRBV19 | TGTGCCAGTAGTGCGACCGGGACTAGCGGCGAGCAGTACTTC | CASSATGTSGEQYF
TRBJ2-7 | . | TRBD2 | TRBV7-9 | TGTGCCAGCAGCCAGACTAGCGGGAGGGCCTTCTCCTACGAGCAGTACTTC | CASSQTSGRAFSYEQYF
TRBJ2-1 | . | . | TRBV27 | TGTGCCAGCAGTCCGCGTGATGGGGCAGGGATAAGCAATGAGCAGTTCTTC | CASSPRDGAGISNEQFF
TRBJ2-1 | . | TRBD2 | TRBV7-2 | TGTGCCAGCAGCTTAGCCCCCGGGCTAGCGGGGCCTAATGAGCAGTTCTTC | CASSLAPGLAGPNEQFF
TRBJ2-3 | . | . | TRBV28 | TGTGCCAGCAGTGTCCTAGCGCCGCCCCCAGATACGCAGTATTTT | CASSVLAPPPDTQYF
TRBJ2-7 | . | . | TRBV29-1 | TGCAGCGCCCTGTCCCACGAGCAGTACTTC | CSALSHEQYF
TRBJ2-3 | . | . | TRBV9 | TGTGCCAGCAGCTTCGGGACTGGCACAGATACGCAGTATTTT | CASSFGTGTDTQYF
TRBJ1-1 | . | . | TRBV5-1 | TGCGCCAGCAGTCGGGGGAACACTGAAGCTTTCTTT | CASSRGNTEAFF
TRBJ2-3 | . | . | TRBV12-3/TRBV12-4 | TGTGCCAGTAGGGGGTACGGGGATACGCAGTATTTT | CASRGYGDTQYF
TRBJ2-5 | . | . | TRBV2 | TGTGCCAGCGCTCAGGAGACCCAGTACTTC | CASAQETQYF
TRBJ2-7 | . | TRBD1 | TRBV28 | TGTGCCAGCAGAAGAGGGACAGTGGGGCCCTACGAGCAGTACTTC | CASRRGTVGPYEQYF
TRBJ2-4 | . | . | TRBV2 | TGTGCCAGCAGTGTTAGAGTCGCTGGGGCAAACATTCAGTACTTC | CASSVRVAGANIQYF
TRBJ2-1 | . | TRBD2 | TRBV29-1 | TGCAGCCCCGGGGGGGGCGGGATAAGTAATGAGCAGTTCTTC | CSPGGGGISNEQFF
TRBJ1-1 | . | . | TRBV3-1/TRBV3-2 | TGTGCCAGCAGCCCTCGGGGAGGGGACGCTTTCTTT | CASSPRGGDAFF
TRBJ2-1 | . | TRBD2 | TRBV6-6 | TGTGCCAGCAGTTTAAAGCGGGGGGGCCGAAGAGATGAGCAGTTCTTC | CASSLKRGGRRDEQFF